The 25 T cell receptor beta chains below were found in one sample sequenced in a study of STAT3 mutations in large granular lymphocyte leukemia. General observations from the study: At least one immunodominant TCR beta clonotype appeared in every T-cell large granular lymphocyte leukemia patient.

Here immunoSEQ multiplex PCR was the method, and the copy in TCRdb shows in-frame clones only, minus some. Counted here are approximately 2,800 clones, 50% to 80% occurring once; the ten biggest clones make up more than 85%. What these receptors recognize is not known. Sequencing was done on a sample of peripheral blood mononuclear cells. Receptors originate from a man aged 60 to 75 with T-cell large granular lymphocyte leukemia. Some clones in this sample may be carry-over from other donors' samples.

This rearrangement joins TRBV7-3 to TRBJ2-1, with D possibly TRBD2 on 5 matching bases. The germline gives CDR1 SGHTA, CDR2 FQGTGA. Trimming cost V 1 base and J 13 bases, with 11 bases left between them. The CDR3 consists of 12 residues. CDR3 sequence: CASSLMGGRQFF. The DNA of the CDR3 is TGTGCCAGCAGCTTAATGGGTGGGAGACAGTTCTTC.

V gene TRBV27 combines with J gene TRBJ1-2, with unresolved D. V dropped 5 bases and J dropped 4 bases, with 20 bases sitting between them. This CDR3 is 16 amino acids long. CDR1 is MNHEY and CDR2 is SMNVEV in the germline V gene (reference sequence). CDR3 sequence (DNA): TGTGCCAGCAGTCCCACGTCCTGGAGTGGATTCTATGGCTACACCTTC. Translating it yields CASSPTSWSGFYGYTF.

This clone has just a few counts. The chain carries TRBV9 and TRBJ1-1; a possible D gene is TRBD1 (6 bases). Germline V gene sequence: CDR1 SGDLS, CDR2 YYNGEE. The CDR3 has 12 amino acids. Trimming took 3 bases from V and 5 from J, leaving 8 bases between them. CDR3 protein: CASSAGQTEAFF. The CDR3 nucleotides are TGTGCCAGCAGCGCCGGACAGACTGAAGCTTTCTTT.

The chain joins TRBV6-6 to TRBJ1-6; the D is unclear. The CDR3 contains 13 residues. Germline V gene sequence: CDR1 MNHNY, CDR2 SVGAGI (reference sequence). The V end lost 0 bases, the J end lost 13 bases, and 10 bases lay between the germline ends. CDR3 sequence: CASSYSGELPLHF. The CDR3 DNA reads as TGTGCCAGCAGTTACTCTGGGGAGCTCCCCCTCCACTTT.

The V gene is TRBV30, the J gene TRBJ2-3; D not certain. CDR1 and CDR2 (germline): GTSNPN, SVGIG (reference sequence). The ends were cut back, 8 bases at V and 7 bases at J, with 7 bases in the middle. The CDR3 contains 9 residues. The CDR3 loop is CAKFNTQYF. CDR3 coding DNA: TGTGCCAAATTCAATACGCAGTATTTT. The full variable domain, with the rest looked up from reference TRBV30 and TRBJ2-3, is SQTIHQWPATLVQPVGSPLSLECTVEGTSNPNLYWYRQAAGRGLQLLFYSVGIGQISSEVPQNLSASRPQDRQFILSSKKLLLSDSGFYLCAKFNTQYFGPGTRLTVL.

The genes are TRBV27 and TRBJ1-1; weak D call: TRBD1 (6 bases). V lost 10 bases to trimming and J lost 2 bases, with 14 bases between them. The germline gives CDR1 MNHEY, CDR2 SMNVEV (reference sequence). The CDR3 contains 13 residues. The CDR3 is CAIYDRYNTEAFF. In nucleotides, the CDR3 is TGTGCCATTTATGACAGGTACAACACTGAAGCTTTCTTT.

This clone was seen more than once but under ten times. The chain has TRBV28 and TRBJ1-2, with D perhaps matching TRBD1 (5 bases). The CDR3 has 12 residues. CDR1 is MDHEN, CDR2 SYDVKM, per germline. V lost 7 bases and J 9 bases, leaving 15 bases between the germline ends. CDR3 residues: CASIDTGGRYTF. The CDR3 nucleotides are TGTGCCAGCATCGATACCGGGGGACGCTACACCTTC.

The CDR3 sequence: CASSSGTGGYGYTF. As DNA, the CDR3 is TGCGCCAGCAGTTCCGGGACAGGGGGCTATGGCTACACCTTC. V usage is TRBV5-1 and J usage is TRBJ1-2; 11 bases map to TRBD1. From germline, CDR1 is SGHRS and CDR2 YFSETQ. This CDR3 contains 14 residues. Germline trimming cut 5 bases from V and 4 bases from J; bases unmatched to any gene: 4.

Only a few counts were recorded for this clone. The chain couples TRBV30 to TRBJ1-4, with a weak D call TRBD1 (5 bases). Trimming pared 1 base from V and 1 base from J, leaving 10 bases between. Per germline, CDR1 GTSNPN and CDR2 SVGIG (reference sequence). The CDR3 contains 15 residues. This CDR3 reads CAWSEGTVTNEKLFF. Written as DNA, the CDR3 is TGTGCCTGGAGTGAGGGGACGGTAACTAATGAAAAACTGTTTTTT.

CDR3 nucleotides: TGTGCCAGCAGCTTGGAATGGACATCAACCATTCCCGGGGAGCTGTTTTTT. The encoded protein is CASSLEWTSTIPGELFF. V and J are TRBV5-6 and TRBJ2-2; maybe TRBD1 (5 bases). Germline CDR1 SGHDT, CDR2 YYEEEE. V was pared by 0 bases and J by 6 bases, with 18 bases between. The CDR3 spans 17 residues. The whole variable domain, filled in from reference TRBV5-6 and TRBJ2-2, reads DAGVTQSPTHLIKTRGQQVTLRCSPKSGHDTVSWYQQALGQGPQFIFQYYEEEERQRGNFPDRFSGHQFPNYSSELNVNALLLGDSALYLCASSLEWTSTIPGELFFGEGSRLTVL.

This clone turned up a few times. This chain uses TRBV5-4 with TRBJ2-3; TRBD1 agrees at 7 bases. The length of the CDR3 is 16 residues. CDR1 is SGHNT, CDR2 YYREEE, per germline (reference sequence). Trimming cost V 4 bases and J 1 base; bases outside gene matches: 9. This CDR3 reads CASSDRVLSGTDTQYF. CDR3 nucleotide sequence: TGTGCCAGCAGCGACAGGGTATTATCTGGCACAGATACGCAGTATTTT. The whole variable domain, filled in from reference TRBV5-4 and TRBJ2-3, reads ETGVTQSPTHLIKTRGQQVTLRCSSQSGHNTVSWYQQALGQGPQFIFQYYREEENGRGNFPPRFSGLQFPNYSSELNVNALELDDSALYLCASSDRVLSGTDTQYFGPGTRLTVL.

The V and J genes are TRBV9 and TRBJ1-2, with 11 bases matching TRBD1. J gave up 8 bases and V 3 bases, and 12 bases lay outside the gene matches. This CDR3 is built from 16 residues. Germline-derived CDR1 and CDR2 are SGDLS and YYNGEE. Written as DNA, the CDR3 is TGTGCCAGCAGCGCGCCCCCGGGACAGGGGGTTGGAGGCTACACCTTC. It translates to CASSAPPGQGVGGYTF.

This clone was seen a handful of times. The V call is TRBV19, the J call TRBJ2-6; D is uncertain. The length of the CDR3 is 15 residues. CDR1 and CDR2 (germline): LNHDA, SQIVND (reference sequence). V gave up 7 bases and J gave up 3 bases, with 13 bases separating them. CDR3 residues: CASMDHSRGANVLTF. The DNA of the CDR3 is TGTGCCAGTATGGACCACTCTCGTGGGGCCAACGTCCTGACTTTC.

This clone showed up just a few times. The CDR3 spells CASSKQRTSTDTQYF. The CDR3 DNA reads as TGCGCCAGCAGCAAACAGAGAACTAGCACAGATACGCAGTATTTT. This chain uses TRBV5-1 with TRBJ2-3; D gene unclear. Per the germline V gene, CDR1 is SGHRS and CDR2 is YFSETQ. V lost 4 bases to trimming and J lost 0 bases, with 12 bases between them. The CDR3 consists of 15 residues.

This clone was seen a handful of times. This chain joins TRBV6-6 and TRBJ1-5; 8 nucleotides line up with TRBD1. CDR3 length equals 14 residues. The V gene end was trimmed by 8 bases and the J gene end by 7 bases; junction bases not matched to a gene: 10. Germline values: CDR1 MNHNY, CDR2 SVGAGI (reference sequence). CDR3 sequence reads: CASCLGQGTQPQHF. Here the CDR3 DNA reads TGTGCCAGCTGCCTAGGACAGGGCACCCAGCCCCAGCATTTT.

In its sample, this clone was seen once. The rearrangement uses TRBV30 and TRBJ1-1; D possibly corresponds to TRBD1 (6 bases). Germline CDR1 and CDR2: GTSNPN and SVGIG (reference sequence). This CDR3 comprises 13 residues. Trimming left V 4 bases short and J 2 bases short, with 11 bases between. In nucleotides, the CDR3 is TGTGCCTGGAAGTCAGGGGCCAACACTGAAGCTTTCTTT. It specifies CAWKSGANTEAFF.

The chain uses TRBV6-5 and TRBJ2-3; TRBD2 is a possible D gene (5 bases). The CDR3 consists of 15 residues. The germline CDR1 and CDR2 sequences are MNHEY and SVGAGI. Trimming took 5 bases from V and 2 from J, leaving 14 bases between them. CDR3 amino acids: CASSRRGSDTDTQYF. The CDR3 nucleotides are TGTGCCAGCAGTCGTCGGGGTTCTGACACAGATACGCAGTATTTT.

CDR3 sequence: CASSPSRGGPEGYTF. The CDR3 DNA sequence: TGTGCCAGCTCACCATCCCGAGGCGGTCCGGAGGGCTACACCTTC. The chain employs TRBV18 and TRBJ1-2; D not resolved. V was trimmed by 2 bases and J by 8 bases, leaving 18 bases between them. CDR1 KGHSH and CDR2 LQKENI come from the germline V gene. This CDR3 is built from 15 residues.

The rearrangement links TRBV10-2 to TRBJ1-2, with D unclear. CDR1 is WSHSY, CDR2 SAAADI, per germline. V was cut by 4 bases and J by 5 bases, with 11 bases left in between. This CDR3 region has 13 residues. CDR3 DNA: TGCGCCAGCAGTGGGGAGGGCGGATATGGCTACACCTTC. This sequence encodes CASSGEGGYGYTF.

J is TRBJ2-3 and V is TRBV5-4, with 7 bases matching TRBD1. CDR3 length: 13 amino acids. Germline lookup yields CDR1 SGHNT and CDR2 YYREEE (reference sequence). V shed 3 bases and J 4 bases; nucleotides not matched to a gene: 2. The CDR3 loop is CASSSQGADTQYF. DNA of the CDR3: TGTGCCAGCAGCTCCCAGGGGGCAGATACGCAGTATTTT.

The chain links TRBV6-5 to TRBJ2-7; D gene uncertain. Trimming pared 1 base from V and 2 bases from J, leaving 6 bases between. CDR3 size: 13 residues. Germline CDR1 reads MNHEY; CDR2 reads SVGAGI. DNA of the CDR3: TGTGCCAGCAGTTACTGGCCAACCTACGAGCAGTACTTC. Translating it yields CASSYWPTYEQYF.

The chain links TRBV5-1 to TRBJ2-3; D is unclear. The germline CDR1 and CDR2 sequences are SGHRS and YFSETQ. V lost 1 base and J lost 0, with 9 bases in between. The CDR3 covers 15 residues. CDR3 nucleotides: TGCGCCAGCAGCTTGTTTGGGTACAGCACAGATACGCAGTATTTT. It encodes CASSLFGYSTDTQYF.

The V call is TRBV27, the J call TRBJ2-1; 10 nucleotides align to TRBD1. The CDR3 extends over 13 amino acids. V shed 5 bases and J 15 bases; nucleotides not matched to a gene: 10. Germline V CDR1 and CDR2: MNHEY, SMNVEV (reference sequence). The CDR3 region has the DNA TGTGCCAGCAGTCCCCGACAGGGGGCCCCCGGGTTCTTC. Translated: CASSPRQGAPGFF.

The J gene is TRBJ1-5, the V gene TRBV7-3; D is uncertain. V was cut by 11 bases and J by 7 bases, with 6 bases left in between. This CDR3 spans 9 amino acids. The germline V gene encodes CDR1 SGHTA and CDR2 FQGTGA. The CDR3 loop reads CARPQPQHF. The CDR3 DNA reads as TGTGCCCGACCACAGCCCCAGCATTTT.

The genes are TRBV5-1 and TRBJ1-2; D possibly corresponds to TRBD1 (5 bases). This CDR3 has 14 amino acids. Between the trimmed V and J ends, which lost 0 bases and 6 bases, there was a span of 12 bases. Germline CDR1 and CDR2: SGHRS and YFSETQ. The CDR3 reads CASSLGGPGDGYTF. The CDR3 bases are TGCGCCAGCAGCTTGGGGGGACCTGGGGATGGCTACACCTTC.